The present T cell receptor beta chain was sequenced within a study of control samples from healthy donors and cancer patients. Per germline, CDR1 SGHTA and CDR2 FQGNSA. The CDR3 runs 12 residues. The V and J ends lost 5 bases and 9 bases respectively, with 11 bases between them. Libraries were prepared by immunoSEQ multiplex PCR; TCRdb keeps only in-frame clonotypes and omits some of them. Counted here are roughly 20,000 clones, about 85% occurring once; the ten biggest clones make up about 29%. This clone was observed a handful of times. The chain links TRBV7-2 to TRBJ2-1; a possible D gene is TRBD2 (6 bases). This clonotype was obtained from a woman aged 65 to 85 with lung cancer. Sequences were obtained from PBMCs. This CDR3 is CASSPLAGEQFF. The CDR3 region has the DNA TGTGCCAGCAGCCCACTAGCTGGTGAGCAGTTCTTC.